One and the same sample provided the 18 T cell receptor beta chains below, sequenced in a study of regulatory T cells in long-lasting Graves disease. Time point of the sample: newly diagnosed GD, antithyroid drugs for less than 3 months. Extracted RNA from PBMCs served as the source of the TCR library. For TCR beta, libraries came from iRepertoire HTBI primers and Arm-PCR of CDR3 regions. MiXCR, applied by TCRdb to the multiplex PCR reads, yields one record per CDR3 protein. The repertoire has about 520,000 distinct CDR3 sequences, around 12% of them found once; the top ten carry roughly 8.9%. This sample also belongs to another study, concerning T cells in Graves' hyperthyroidism and ophthalmopathy.

The sequencing used peripheral blood mononuclear cells (PBMCs), collected at new diagnosis, from a patient treated with antithyroid drugs. The receptors derive from a woman in her thirties with Graves disease.

This clonotype appeared many times. The V call is TRBV7-9, the J call TRBJ2-1; 13 positions agree with TRBD2. Germline V gene data show CDR1 as SEHNR and CDR2 as FQNEAQ (reference sequence). J was trimmed by 0 bases and V by 5 bases; bases with no gene match: 4. This CDR3 spans 17 amino acids. The CDR3 loop is CASSGLAGVSSYNEQFF. As DNA, the CDR3 is TGTGCCAGCAGCGGACTAGCGGGAGTGAGCTCCTACAATGAGCAGTTCTTC. Full variable domain (rest looked up from reference TRBV7-9 and TRBJ2-1): DTGVSQNPRHKITKRGQNVTFRCDPISEHNRLYWYRQTLGQGPEFLTYFQNEAQLEKSRLLSDRFSAERPKGSFSTLEIQRTEQGDSAMYLCASSGLAGVSSYNEQFFGPGTRLTVL.

This clonotype showed up many times. The CDR3 DNA is TGTGCCACCCGGGACAGGGGTTATACCGGGGAGCTGTTTTTT. Protein: CATRDRGYTGELFF. The chain carries TRBV24-1 and TRBJ2-2, with TRBD1 identical over 10 bases. The germline gives CDR1 KGHDR, CDR2 SFDVKD. V dropped 9 bases and J dropped 5; count of bases not matched to a gene: 5. The CDR3 totals 14 residues.

This clonotype has a count of ten or more. The V and J genes are TRBV6-5 and TRBJ1-4; 10 positions match TRBD1. CDR1 and CDR2 from the germline V gene are MNHEY and SVGAGI. J lost 8 bases, V lost 2 bases, and 2 bases had no gene match. This CDR3 contains 14 residues. In DNA, the CDR3 is TGTGCCAGCAGTTACAGGACAGGGGGAGAAAAACTGTTTTTT. Translated, it gives CASSYRTGGEKLFF.

CDR3 sequence: CASSVHSGRVNEQFF. The CDR3, as DNA: TGCGCCAGCAGTGTTCATAGCGGGAGGGTCAATGAGCAGTTCTTC. This rearrangement joins TRBV10-1 to TRBJ2-5, with 11 bases identical to TRBD2. Near its end, the DNA agrees better with TRBJ2-1, so the J call may be wrong. Germline lookup yields CDR1 WNHNN and CDR2 SYGVQD (reference sequence). This CDR3 is built from 15 residues.

The sample holds many counts of this clonotype. The V gene is TRBV3-1, the J gene TRBJ2-1, with D unclear. Germline values: CDR1 LGHDT, CDR2 YNNKEL (reference sequence). V was trimmed by 0 bases and J by 3 bases, leaving 18 bases between them. CDR3 size: 18 residues. The CDR3, as DNA: TGTGCCAGCAGCCAAGAGGCTGTTAGGCTAGTGGGCTACAATGAGCAGTTCTTC. Its translation is CASSQEAVRLVGYNEQFF.

The table lists this clonotype with many counts. The chain couples TRBV20-1 to TRBJ2-3; unclear D gene. This CDR3 has 15 residues. The V gene's germline CDR1 is DFQATT and CDR2 SNEGSKA (reference sequence). With 7 bases removed from V and 5 bases from J, the gap between germline ends came to 22 bases. The CDR3 spells CSGVDNTPAEDTQYF. In DNA form, the CDR3 reads TGCAGTGGAGTGGATAACACCCCCGCGGAAGATACGCAGTATTTT.

A few counts support this clonotype. The chain carries TRBV7-9 and TRBJ2-3; 8 positions match TRBD2. This CDR3 has 14 residues. V shed 2 bases, J shed 4 bases, and the junction held 2 bases outside the gene matches. CDR1 is SEHNR and CDR2 is FQNEAQ in the germline V gene (reference sequence). The CDR3 loop reads CASSLTGGADTQYF. CDR3 in DNA: TGTGCCAGCAGCTTAACGGGAGGGGCAGATACGCAGTATTTT.

With regard to this clonotype: A much larger clone sits a single nucleotide away, making a read error possible. The gene calls are TRBV11-2 and TRBJ2-5, with D possibly being TRBD1 or TRBD2 (5 bases each). Germline V lookup: CDR1 SGHAT, CDR2 FQNNGV. The CDR3 length is 17 residues. The CDR3 loop reads CARSLGFRDPLQETQYF. CDR3 sequence (DNA): TGTGCCCGCAGCTTAGGTTTTAGGGACCCCCTTCAAGAGACCCAGTACTTC.

This clonotype was seen ten or more times. The V call is TRBV20-1, the J call TRBJ2-5, with 8 bases that match TRBD2. Germline lookup yields CDR1 DFQATT and CDR2 SNEGSKA (reference sequence). CDR3 size: 13 residues. Unmatched junction bases numbered 4, after V lost 5 bases and J lost 2 bases. CDR3 protein: CSASPGGQETQYF. CDR3 nucleotides: TGCAGTGCTTCCCCGGGAGGGCAAGAGACCCAGTACTTC.

The rearrangement uses TRBV24-1 and TRBJ2-3, with TRBD1 as a possible D gene (5 bases). The V end lost 5 bases, the J end lost 5 bases, and 16 bases lay between the germline ends. CDR3 length equals 15 residues. Germline V CDR1 and CDR2: KGHDR, SFDVKD. The CDR3 reads CATSGRGDLVDTQYF. The DNA for the CDR3 is TGTGCCACCAGTGGAAGGGGCGACCTGGTAGATACGCAGTATTTT.

This clonotype was seen repeatedly, ten times or more. The chain is built from TRBV28 and TRBJ2-2; TRBD1 is a possible D gene (6 bases). Trimming took 5 bases from V and 1 from J, leaving 14 bases between them. CDR3 length equals 16 residues. Germline V lookup: CDR1 MDHEN, CDR2 SYDVKM. CDR3 residues: CASSRPGHWNTGELFF. The CDR3 DNA reads TGTGCCAGCAGTCGTCCGGGACACTGGAACACCGGGGAGCTGTTTTTT.

In its sample, this clonotype was seen many times. The chain is built from TRBV6-1 and TRBJ1-2; D uncertain. Per the germline V gene, CDR1 is MNHNS and CDR2 is SASEGT. V lost 6 bases, J lost 6 bases, and 5 bases lay in between. This CDR3 has 10 residues. The CDR3, as DNA: TGTGCCAGCAGGACTGATGGCTACACCTTC. It translates to CASRTDGYTF.

This clonotype showed up many times. The CDR3 DNA sequence: TGTGCCAGCACCCTGTTTGGGGCCAACTATGGCTACACCTTC. Translating gives CASTLFGANYGYTF. The chain combines TRBV12-3 or TRBV12-4 with TRBJ1-2; a possible D gene is TRBD1 (5 bases). The CDR3 is 14 residues long. V dropped 7 bases and J dropped 2 bases, with 14 bases sitting between them.

This sequence joins TRBV20-1 and TRBJ2-7, with 13 bases matching TRBD2. The CDR3 has 14 amino acids. Germline loops: CDR1 DFQATT, CDR2 SNEGSKA (reference sequence). The V and J ends lost 6 bases and 6 bases, in that order; junction bases with no gene match: 8. The CDR3 reads CSARTSGRFFEQYF. CDR3 DNA sequence: TGCAGTGCACGGACTAGCGGGAGATTCTTCGAGCAGTACTTC.

The V and J genes are TRBV15 and TRBJ1-1; possible D gene TRBD1, 5 bases. Looked up from germline, CDR1 is LNHNV and CDR2 is YYDKDF (reference sequence). With 5 bases removed from V and 2 bases from J, the gap between germline ends came to 12 bases. This CDR3 contains 14 residues. The CDR3 sequence: CATSPRTGNTEAFF. In DNA, the CDR3 is TGTGCCACCAGCCCACGAACAGGCAACACTGAAGCTTTCTTT.

V and J are TRBV7-9 and TRBJ2-2; 7 bases agree with TRBD2. Trimming took 2 bases from V and 2 from J; bases not matched to a gene: 14. The CDR3 runs to 19 residues. The V gene's germline CDR1 is SEHNR and CDR2 FQNEAQ (reference sequence). The CDR3 is CASSLLQGLAGVNTGELFF. The CDR3 nucleotides read TGTGCCAGCAGCTTACTCCAGGGTCTGGCGGGAGTCAACACCGGGGAGCTGTTTTTT.

A remark on this clonotype: Given a much more abundant clone one base away, this may be a read error. The rearrangement joins TRBV6-2 or TRBV6-3 to TRBJ2-3, with TRBD2 matching over 11 bases. The CDR3 runs 17 residues. Germline CDR1 is MNHEY and CDR2 is SVGEGT. The CDR3 here is CASSRRRLAGSTDTRYF. The CDR3 bases are TGTGCCAGCTCCCGTCGCCGACTAGCGGGGAGCACAGATACGCGGTATTTT.

This clonotype was picked up many times. This rearrangement joins TRBV7-8 to TRBJ2-5; the match to TRBD1 covers 7 bases. The trim removed 1 base at V and 1 base at J, leaving 9 bases unmatched. The length of the CDR3 is 17 residues. Germline assignment: CDR1 SGHVS and CDR2 FQNEAQ. The CDR3 spells CASSLGWGEGAQETQYF. DNA of the CDR3: TGTGCCAGCAGCTTAGGGTGGGGTGAGGGGGCCCAAGAGACCCAGTACTTC.